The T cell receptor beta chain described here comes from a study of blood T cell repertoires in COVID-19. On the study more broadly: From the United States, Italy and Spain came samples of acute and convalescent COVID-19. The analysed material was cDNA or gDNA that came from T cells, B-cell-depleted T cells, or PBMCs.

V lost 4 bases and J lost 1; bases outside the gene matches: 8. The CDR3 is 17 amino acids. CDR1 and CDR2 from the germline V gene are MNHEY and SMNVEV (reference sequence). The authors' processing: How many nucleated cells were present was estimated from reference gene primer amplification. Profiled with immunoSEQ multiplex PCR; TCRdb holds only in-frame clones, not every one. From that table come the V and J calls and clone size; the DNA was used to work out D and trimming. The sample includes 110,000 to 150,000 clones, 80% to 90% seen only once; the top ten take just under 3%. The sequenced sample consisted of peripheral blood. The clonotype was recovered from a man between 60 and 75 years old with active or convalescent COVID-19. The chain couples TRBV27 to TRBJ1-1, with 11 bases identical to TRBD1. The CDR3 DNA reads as TGTGCCAGCAGTTCACAGGGGACAGGGGGAGGGAACACTGAAGCTTTCTTT. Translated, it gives CASSSQGTGGGNTEAFF.